These T cell receptor beta chains were read from a single sample in a study of shared clonotypes between healthy human individuals. Measured with immunoSEQ multiplex PCR; TCRdb has only the in-frame clones, and not every one. The table shows roughly 220,000 clones, with over 50% occurring only once. Material: memory CD4+ T cells sorted from blood. The receptors here all came from a man in his thirties or forties in good health. The CDR3 runs from the conserved cysteine through the conserved F or W. D genes are given only for firm matches. Clone size, where shown, is once, few, many, or a class for clones that have expanded.

D: .
length: 16
V: TRBV7-2
size: .
J: TRBJ2-1
DNA: TGTGCCAGCAGCCATAGTGGGGGAGGTCCTTACAATGAGCAGTTCTTC
CDR3: CASSHSGGGPYNEQFF

D: TRBD1
length: 15
V: TRBV18
size: .
J: TRBJ2-5
DNA: TGTGCCAGCTCACCAGAGTGGGACAGTCAAGAGACCCAGTACTTC
CDR3: CASSPEWDSQETQYF

D: TRBD2
length: 16
V: TRBV11-2
size: few
J: TRBJ2-5
DNA: TGTGCCAGCAGCCCCAAGGGACTAGCGGGAGGAGAGACCCAGTACTTC
CDR3: CASSPKGLAGGETQYF

D: .
length: 14
V: TRBV5-1
size: .
J: TRBJ2-1
DNA: TGCGCCAGCAGAAACGTGGGTAGCGCAAATGAGCAGTTCTTC
CDR3: CASRNVGSANEQFF

D: TRBD1
length: 11
V: TRBV29-1
size: .
J: TRBJ2-3
DNA: TGCAGCTTTTACAGGGGAGATACGCAGTATTTT
CDR3: CSFYRGDTQYF

D: .
length: 16
V: TRBV5-6
size: .
J: TRBJ2-2
DNA: TGTGCCAGCAGCTTGATAGGGGAATCGAACACCGGGGAGCTGTTTTTT
CDR3: CASSLIGESNTGELFF

D: .
length: 15
V: TRBV5-4
size: .
J: TRBJ1-2
DNA: TGTGCCAGCAGCCTGCCCGGCAGGGAAAGTTATGGCTACACCTTC
CDR3: CASSLPGRESYGYTF

D: TRBD1
length: 15
V: TRBV28
size: .
J: TRBJ1-5
DNA: TGTGCCAGCAGTTTACGGGACAGGTTAGGTGAGCCCCAGCATTTT
CDR3: CASSLRDRLGEPQHF

D: .
length: 14
V: TRBV27
size: .
J: TRBJ1-2
DNA: TGTGCCAGCAGTTTGTCGTACTCGAACTATGGCTACACCTTC
CDR3: CASSLSYSNYGYTF

D: .
length: 15
V: TRBV5-6
size: .
J: TRBJ1-2
DNA: TGTGCCAGCACCAACTGGGGAGGGATGACGCGTGGCTACACCTTC
CDR3: CASTNWGGMTRGYTF

D: TRBD2
length: 16
V: TRBV11-2
size: .
J: TRBJ2-5
DNA: TGTGCCAGCAGCTTAGCCAGCGGGAGTTCCGGGGAGACCCAGTACTTC
CDR3: CASSLASGSSGETQYF

D: TRBD2
length: 15
V: TRBV4-1
size: .
J: TRBJ2-3
DNA: TGCGCCAGCAGCCAAGCGGGACTAGACCCGGATACGCAGTATTTT
CDR3: CASSQAGLDPDTQYF

D: .
length: 14
V: TRBV5-1
size: many
J: TRBJ1-2
DNA: TGCGCCAGCAGCTTACGGGGGGCGCTTGGTGGCTACACCTTC
CDR3: CASSLRGALGGYTF

D: .
length: 15
V: TRBV27
size: .
J: TRBJ2-3
DNA: TGTGCCAGCAGTTTAACCCGTCTGAGCACAGATACGCAGTATTTT
CDR3: CASSLTRLSTDTQYF

D: .
length: 15
V: TRBV10-3
size: .
J: TRBJ2-3
DNA: TGTGCCATCAGTGAGTCCAGGGCCGCAGGGTATACGCAGTATTTT
CDR3: CAISESRAAGYTQYF

D: .
length: 13
V: TRBV9
size: .
J: TRBJ2-7
DNA: TGTGCCAGCAGCGTAGCCAAGGGATCCGAGCAGTACTTC
CDR3: CASSVAKGSEQYF

D: TRBD2
length: 16
V: TRBV7-2
size: .
J: TRBJ2-3
DNA: TGTGCCAGCACCACCCCGGGACTAGCGGGAGCAGATACGCAGTATTTT
CDR3: CASTTPGLAGADTQYF

D: .
length: 12
V: TRBV28
size: .
J: TRBJ1-2
DNA: TGTGCCAGCAGTTTATCCGGTGGAAGCTACACCTTC
CDR3: CASSLSGGSYTF